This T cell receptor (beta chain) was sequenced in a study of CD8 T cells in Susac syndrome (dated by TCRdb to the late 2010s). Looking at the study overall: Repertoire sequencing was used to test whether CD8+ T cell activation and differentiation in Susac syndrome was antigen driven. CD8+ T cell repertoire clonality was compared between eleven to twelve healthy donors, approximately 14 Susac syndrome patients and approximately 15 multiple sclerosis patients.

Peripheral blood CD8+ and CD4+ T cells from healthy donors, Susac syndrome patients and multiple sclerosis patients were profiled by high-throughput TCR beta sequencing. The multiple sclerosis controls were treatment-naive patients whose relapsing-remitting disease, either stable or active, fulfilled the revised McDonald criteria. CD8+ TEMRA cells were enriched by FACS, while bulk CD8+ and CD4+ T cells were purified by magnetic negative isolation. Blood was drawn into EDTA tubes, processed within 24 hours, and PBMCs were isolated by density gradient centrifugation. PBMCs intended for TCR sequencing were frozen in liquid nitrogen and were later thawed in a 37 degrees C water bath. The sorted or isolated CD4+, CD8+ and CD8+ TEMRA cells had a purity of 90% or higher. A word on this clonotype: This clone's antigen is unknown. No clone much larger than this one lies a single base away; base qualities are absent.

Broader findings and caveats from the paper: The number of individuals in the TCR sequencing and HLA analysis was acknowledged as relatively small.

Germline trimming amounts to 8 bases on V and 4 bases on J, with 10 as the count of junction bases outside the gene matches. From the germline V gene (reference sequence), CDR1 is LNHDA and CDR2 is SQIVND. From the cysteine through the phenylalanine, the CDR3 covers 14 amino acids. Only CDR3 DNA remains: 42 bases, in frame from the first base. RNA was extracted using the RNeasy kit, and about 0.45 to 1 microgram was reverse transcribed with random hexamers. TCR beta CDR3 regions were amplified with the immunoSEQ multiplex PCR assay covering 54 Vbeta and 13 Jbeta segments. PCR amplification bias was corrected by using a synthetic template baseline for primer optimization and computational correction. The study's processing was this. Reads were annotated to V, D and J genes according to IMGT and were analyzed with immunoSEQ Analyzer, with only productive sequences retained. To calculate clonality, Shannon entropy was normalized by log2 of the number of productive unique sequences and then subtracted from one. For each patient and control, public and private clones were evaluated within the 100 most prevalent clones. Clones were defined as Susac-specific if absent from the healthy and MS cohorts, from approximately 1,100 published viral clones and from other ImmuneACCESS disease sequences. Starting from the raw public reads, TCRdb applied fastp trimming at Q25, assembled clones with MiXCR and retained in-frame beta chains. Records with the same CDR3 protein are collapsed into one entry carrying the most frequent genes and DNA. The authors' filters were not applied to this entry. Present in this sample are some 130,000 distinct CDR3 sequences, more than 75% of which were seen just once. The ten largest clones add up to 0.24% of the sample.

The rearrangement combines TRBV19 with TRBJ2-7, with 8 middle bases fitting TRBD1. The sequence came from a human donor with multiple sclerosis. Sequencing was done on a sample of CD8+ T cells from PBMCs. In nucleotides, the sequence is TGTGCCAGTTCTTTCGGGACAGGTCCTTACGAGCAGTACTTC. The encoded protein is CASSFGTGPYEQYF.